These 7 T cell receptor beta chains share one sample of origin, sequenced in a study of shared clonotypes between healthy human individuals (dated by TCRdb to the early 2020s). The library was made by the immunoSEQ multiplex PCR assay. Entries here come from immuneACCESS through TCRdb and include only in-frame sequences with V and J called. Some clones fail to appear in such tables; in the studies checked, an unresolved V gene covers under half of the shortfall, and the cause of the remainder is unknown. This sample lists around 2.1 million clones; around 95% were detected once. The top ten constitute about 0.13% of the sample. The sequencing sample was made of naive CD4+ T cells sorted from blood. According to the study, the label for this sample's cell subset or site signals: CD45RA+ positively selected. The receptors stem from a man aged 18 to 30 in good health.

The chain recombines TRBV29-1 with TRBJ2-5; D remains ambiguous. Trimming cost V 3 bases and J 5 bases, with 10 bases left between them. The length of the CDR3 is 12 residues. Germline CDR1 and CDR2: SQVTM and ANQGSEA. CDR3 nucleotides: TGCAGCGTTGATTTTGCTGGGGAGACCCAGTACTTC. Its protein product is CSVDFAGETQYF.

V usage is TRBV4-2 and J usage is TRBJ2-7; 9 positions agree with TRBD1. The trim removed 1 base at V and 4 bases at J, leaving 14 bases unmatched. This CDR3 has 18 residues. Per the germline V gene, CDR1 is LGHNA and CDR2 is YNFKEQ. The chain's CDR3 is CASSQAVDWGQGGYEQYF. The CDR3 region has the DNA TGTGCCAGCAGCCAAGCTGTTGATTGGGGACAGGGAGGATACGAGCAGTACTTC.

The V and J genes are TRBV4-2 and TRBJ2-5, with TRBD2 matching 13 bases. V was clipped by 3 bases and J by 7 bases; unmatched bases: 14. The germline V gene encodes CDR1 LGHNA and CDR2 YNFKEQ. CDR3 size: 18 residues. For the CDR3, the DNA is TGTGCCAGCAGCCAGGCCGCTCCGACTAGCGGGGGGAGAGGGACCCAGTACTTC. It is translated as CASSQAAPTSGGRGTQYF.

The chain joins TRBV10-3 to TRBJ1-1, with a possible D match to TRBD1 (5 bases). This CDR3 region has 13 residues. V was cut by 8 bases and J by 3 bases, with 13 bases left in between. Germline CDR1 and CDR2: ENHRY and SYGVKD. CDR3 loop: CAIGAGIDTEAFF. CDR3 coding DNA: TGTGCCATCGGAGCAGGGATTGACACTGAAGCTTTCTTT.

This rearrangement joins TRBV7-2 to TRBJ2-3, with 8 bases that match TRBD2. Trimming took 1 base from V and 7 from J; bases not matched to a gene: 13. This CDR3 is 17 amino acids long. Per germline, CDR1 SGHTA and CDR2 FQGNSA. CDR3 amino acids: CASSLVQRESGPYTQYF. CDR3 DNA: TGTGCCAGCAGCTTAGTCCAGCGGGAGTCCGGACCATATACGCAGTATTTT.

The chain joins TRBV28 to TRBJ1-5; a possible D gene is TRBD1 (6 bases). CDR1 and CDR2 (germline): MDHEN, SYDVKM. Deletions cut 3 bases from V and 7 bases from J, with 10 bases between. The CDR3 sequence is 13 residues long. The CDR3 DNA follows: TGTGCCAGCAGTTTCTCTGGGGGCCAGCCCCAGCATTTT. Protein sequence: CASSFSGGQPQHF.

In its sample, this clone was seen once. The chain is built from TRBV10-3 and TRBJ2-7, with D possibly being TRBD2 (6 bases). The CDR3 is 13 amino acids. Germline V gene data show CDR1 as ENHRY and CDR2 as SYGVKD. The V end was cut by 0 bases, the J end by 8 bases, with 11 bases between. This CDR3 is CAISESGGEKQYF. The DNA for the CDR3 is TGTGCCATCAGTGAGTCGGGAGGAGAGAAGCAGTACTTC.